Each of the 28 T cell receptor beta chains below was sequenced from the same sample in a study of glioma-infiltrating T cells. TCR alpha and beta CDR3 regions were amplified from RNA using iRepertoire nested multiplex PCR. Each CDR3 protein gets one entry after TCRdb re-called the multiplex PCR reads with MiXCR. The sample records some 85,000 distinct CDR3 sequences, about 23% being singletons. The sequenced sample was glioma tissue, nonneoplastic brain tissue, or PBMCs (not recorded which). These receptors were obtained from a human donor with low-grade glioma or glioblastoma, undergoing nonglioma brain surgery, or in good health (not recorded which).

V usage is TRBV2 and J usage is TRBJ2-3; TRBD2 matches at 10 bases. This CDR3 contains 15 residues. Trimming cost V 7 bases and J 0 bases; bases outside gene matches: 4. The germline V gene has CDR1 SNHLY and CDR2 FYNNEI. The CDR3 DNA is TGTGCCAGCAAACAGACTAGCGGGAGCACAGATACGCAGTATTTT. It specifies CASKQTSGSTDTQYF.

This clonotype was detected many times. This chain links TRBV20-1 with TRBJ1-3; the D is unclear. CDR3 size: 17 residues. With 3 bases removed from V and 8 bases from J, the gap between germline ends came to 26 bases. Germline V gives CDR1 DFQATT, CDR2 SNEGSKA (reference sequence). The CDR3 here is CSASSAGEGHVFDTIYF. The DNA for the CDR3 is TGCAGTGCTAGTTCCGCCGGGGAGGGCCACGTTTTTGACACCATATATTTT.

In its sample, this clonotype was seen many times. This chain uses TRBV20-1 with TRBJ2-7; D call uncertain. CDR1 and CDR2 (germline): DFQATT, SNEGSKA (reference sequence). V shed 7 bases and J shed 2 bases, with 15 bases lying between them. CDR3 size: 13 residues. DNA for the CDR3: TGCAGTGTAGGGCTTAAGGGTGCCTACGAGCAGTACTTC. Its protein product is CSVGLKGAYEQYF.

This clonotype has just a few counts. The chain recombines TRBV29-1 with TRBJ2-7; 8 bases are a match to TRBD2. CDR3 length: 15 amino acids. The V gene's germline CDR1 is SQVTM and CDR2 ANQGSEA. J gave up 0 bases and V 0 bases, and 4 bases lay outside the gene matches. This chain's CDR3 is CSVEDPGGASYEQYF. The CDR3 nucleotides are TGCAGCGTTGAAGATCCGGGGGGGGCCTCCTACGAGCAGTACTTC.

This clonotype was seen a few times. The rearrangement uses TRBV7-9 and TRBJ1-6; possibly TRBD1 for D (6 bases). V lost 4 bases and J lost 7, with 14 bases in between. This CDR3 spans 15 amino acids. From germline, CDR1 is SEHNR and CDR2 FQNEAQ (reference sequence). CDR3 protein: CASSSSQGNNSPLHF. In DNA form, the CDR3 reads TGTGCCAGCAGCTCATCACAGGGTAACAATTCACCCCTCCACTTT.

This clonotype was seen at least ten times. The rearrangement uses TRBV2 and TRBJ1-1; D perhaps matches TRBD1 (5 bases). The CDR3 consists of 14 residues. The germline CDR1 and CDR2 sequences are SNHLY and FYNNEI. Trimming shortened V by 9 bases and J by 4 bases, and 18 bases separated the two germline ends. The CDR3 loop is CASMDWDGITEAFF. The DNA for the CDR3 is TGTGCCAGTATGGATTGGGACGGGATCACTGAAGCTTTCTTT. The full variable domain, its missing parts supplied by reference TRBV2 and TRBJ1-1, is EPEVTQTPSHQVTQMGQEVILRCVPISNHLYFYWYRQILGQKVEFLVSFYNNEISEKSEIFDDQFSVERPDGSNFTLKIRSTKLEDSAMYFCASMDWDGITEAFFGQGTRLTVV.

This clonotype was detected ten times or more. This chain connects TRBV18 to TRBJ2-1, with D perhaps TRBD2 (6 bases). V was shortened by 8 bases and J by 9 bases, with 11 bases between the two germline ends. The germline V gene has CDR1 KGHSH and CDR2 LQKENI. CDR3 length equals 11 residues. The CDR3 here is CASRDSREQFF. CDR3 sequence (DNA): TGTGCCAGCAGGGACTCGCGTGAGCAGTTCTTC.

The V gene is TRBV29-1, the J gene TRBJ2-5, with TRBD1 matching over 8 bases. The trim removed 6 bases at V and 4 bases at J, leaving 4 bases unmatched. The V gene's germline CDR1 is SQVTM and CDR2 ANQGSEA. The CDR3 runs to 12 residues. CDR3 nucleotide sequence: TGCAGCGTCTCCAGGGGGCGAGAGACCCAGTACTTC. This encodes CSVSRGRETQYF.

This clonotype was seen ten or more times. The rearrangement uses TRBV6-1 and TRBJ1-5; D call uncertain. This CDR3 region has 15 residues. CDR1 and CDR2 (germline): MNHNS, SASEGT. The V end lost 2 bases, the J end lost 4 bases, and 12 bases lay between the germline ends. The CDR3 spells CASSERVYGNQPQHF. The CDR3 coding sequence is TGTGCCAGCAGTGAACGAGTATACGGGAATCAGCCCCAGCATTTT.

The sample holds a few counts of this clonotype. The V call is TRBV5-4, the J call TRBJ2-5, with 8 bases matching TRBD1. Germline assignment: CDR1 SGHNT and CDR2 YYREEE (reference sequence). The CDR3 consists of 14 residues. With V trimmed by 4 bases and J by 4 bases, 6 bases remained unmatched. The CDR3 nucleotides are TGTGCCAGCAGCCCCAAGACAGGGGCAGAGACCCAGTACTTC. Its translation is CASSPKTGAETQYF.

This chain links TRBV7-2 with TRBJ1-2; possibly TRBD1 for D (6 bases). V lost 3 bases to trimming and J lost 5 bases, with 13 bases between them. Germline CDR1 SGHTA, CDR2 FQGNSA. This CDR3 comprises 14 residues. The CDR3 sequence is CASSLGHGRYGYTF. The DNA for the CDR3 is TGTGCCAGCAGCTTGGGACATGGACGGTATGGCTACACCTTC.

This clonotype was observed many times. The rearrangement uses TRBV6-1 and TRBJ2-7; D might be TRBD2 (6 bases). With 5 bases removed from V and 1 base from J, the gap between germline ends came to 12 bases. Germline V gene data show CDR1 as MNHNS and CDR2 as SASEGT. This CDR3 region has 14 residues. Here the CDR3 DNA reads TGTGCCAGCAGTCTGGAGGGCAGTTCCTACGAGCAGTACTTC. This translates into CASSLEGSSYEQYF.

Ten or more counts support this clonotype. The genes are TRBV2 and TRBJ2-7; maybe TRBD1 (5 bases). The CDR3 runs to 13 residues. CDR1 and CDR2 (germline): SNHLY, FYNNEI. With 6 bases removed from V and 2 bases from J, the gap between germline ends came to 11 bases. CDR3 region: CASSGDSAYEQYF. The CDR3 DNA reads TGTGCCAGCAGCGGAGACAGCGCCTACGAGCAGTACTTC.

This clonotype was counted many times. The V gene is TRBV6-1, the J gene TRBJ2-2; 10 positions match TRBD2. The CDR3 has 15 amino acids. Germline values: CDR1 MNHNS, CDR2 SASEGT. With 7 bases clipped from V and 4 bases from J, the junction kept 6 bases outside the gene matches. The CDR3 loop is CASNKRGGFTGELFF. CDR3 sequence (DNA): TGTGCCAGCAACAAGCGGGGGGGCTTCACCGGGGAGCTGTTTTTT.

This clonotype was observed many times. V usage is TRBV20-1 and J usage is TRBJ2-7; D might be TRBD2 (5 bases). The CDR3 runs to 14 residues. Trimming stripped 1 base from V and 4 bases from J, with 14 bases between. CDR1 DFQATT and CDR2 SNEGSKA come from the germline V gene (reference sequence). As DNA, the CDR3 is TGCAGTGCTAGAGGTGAGCGGACCGATTACGAGCAGTACTTC. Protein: CSARGERTDYEQYF.

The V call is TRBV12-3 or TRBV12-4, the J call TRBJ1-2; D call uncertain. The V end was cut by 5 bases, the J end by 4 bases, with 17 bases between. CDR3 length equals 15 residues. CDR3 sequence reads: CASSRGGKGSYGYTF. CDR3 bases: TGTGCCAGCAGTCGAGGAGGGAAAGGGAGCTATGGCTACACCTTC.

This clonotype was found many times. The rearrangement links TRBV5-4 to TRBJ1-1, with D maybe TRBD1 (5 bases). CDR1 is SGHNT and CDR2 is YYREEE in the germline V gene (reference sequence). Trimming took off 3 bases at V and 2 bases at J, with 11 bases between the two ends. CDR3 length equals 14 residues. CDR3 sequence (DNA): TGTGCCAGCAGCTACGGGACCGACAACACTGAAGCTTTCTTT. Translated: CASSYGTDNTEAFF.

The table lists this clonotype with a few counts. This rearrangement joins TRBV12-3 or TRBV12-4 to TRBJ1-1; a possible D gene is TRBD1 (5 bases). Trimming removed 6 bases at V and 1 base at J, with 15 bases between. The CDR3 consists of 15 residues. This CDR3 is CASRHHGTPNTEAFF. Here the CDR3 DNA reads TGTGCCAGCAGGCATCACGGGACCCCGAACACTGAAGCTTTCTTT.

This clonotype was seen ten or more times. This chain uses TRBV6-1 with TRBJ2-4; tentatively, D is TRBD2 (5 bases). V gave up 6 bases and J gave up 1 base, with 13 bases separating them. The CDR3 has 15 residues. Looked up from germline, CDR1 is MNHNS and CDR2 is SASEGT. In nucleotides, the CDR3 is TGTGCCAGCAGGCCCCAATCGGGGGCCAAAAACATTCAGTACTTC. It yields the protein CASRPQSGAKNIQYF.

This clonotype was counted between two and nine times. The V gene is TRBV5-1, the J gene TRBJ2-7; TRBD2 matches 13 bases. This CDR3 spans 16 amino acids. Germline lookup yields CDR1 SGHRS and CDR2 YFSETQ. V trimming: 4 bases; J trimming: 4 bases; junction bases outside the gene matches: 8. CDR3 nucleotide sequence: TGCGCCAGCAGCCTCCAGACTAGCGGGGGGATTTACGAGCAGTACTTC. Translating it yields CASSLQTSGGIYEQYF.

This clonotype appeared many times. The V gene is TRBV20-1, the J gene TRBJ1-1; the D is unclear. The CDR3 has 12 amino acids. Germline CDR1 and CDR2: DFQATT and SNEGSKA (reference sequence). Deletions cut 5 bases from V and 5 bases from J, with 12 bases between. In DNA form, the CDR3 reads TGCAGTGCTCCCGGCCCTGGGACTGAAGCTTTCTTT. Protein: CSAPGPGTEAFF.

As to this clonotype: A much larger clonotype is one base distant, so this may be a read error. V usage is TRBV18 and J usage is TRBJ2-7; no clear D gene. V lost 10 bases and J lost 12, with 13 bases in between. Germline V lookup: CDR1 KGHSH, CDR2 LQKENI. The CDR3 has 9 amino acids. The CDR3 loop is CATPAALYF. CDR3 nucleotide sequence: TGTGCCACCCCCGCCGCCCTGTACTTC. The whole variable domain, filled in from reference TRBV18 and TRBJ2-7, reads NAGVMQNPRHLVRRRGQEARLRCSPMKGHSHVYWYRQLPEEGLKFMVYLQKENIIDESGMPKERFSAEFPKEGPSILRIQQVVRGDSAAYFCATPAALYFGPGTRLTVT.

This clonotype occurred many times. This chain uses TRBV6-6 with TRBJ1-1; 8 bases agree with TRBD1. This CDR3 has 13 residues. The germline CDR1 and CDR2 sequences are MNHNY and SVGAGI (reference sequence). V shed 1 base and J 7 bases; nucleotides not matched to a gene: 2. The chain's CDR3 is CASSYYRGSEAFF. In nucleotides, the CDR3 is TGTGCCAGCAGTTACTACAGGGGGAGTGAAGCTTTCTTT.

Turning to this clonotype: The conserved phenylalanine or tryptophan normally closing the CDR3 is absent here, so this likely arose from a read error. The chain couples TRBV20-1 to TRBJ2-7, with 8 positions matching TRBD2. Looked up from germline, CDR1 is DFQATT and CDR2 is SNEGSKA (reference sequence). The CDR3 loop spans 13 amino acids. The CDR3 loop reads CNLRLASTYEQYS. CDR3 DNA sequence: TGCAATTTGCGACTAGCGAGTACCTACGAGCAGTACTCC.

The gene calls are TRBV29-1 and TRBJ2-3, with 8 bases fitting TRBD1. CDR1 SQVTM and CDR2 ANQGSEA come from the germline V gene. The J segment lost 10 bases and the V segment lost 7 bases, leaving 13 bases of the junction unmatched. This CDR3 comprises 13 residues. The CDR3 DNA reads TGCAGCGGACGGGACAGGCGGAACGGGGCGCAGTATTTT. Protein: CSGRDRRNGAQYF.

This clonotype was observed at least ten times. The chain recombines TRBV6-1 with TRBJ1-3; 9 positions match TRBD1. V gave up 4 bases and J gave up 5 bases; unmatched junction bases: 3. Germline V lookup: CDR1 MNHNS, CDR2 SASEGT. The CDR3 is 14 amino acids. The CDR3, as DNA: TGTGCCAGCAGTGCCGGGACAGGGAGAAACACCATATATTTT. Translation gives CASSAGTGRNTIYF.

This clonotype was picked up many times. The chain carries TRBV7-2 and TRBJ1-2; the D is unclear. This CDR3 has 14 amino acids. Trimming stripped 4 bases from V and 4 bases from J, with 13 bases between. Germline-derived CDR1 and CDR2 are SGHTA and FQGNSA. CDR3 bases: TGTGCCAGCAGCTCTCGGACCGTTGGCTATGGCTACACCTTC. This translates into CASSSRTVGYGYTF. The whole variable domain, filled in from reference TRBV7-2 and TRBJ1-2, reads GAGVSQSPSNKVTEKGKDVELRCDPISGHTALYWYRQSLGQGLEFLIYFQGNSAPDKSGLPSDRFSAERTGGSVSTLTIQRTQQEDSAVYLCASSSRTVGYGYTFGSGTRLTVV.

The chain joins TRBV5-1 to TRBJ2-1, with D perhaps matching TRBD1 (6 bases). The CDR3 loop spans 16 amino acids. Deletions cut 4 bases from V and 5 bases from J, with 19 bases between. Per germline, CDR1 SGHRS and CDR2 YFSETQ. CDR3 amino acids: CASSQLRTALNNEQFF. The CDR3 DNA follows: TGCGCCAGCAGCCAACTCAGGACAGCCCTAAACAATGAGCAGTTCTTC.